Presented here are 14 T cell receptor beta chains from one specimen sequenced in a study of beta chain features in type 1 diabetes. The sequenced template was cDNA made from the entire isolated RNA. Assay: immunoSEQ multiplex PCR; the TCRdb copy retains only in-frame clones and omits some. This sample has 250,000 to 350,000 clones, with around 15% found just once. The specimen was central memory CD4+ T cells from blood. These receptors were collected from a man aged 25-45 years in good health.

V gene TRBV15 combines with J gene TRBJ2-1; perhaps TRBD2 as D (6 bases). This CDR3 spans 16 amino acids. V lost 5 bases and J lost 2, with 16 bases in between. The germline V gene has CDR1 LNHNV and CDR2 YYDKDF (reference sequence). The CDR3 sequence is CATSGIAASAYNEQFF. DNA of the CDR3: TGTGCCACCAGCGGCATAGCGGCCTCTGCCTACAATGAGCAGTTCTTC.

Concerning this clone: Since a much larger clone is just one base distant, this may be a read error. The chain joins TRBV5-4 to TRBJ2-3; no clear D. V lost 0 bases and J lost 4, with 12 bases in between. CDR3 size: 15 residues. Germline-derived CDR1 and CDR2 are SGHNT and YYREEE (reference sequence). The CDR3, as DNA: TGTGCCAGCAGCTTGGACGGGTCTTCCCCAGATACGCAGTATTTT. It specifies CASSLDGSSPDTQYF.

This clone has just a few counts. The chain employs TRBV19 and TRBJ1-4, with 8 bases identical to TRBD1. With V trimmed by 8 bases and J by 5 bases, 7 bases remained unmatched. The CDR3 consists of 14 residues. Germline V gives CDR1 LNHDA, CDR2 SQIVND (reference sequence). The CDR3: CASQHRGSNEKLFF. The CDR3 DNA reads TGTGCCAGTCAGCACAGGGGGAGCAATGAAAAACTGTTTTTT. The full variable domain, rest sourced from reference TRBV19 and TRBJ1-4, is DGGITQSPKYLFRKEGQNVTLSCEQNLNHDAMYWYRQDPGQGLRLIYYSQIVNDFQKGDIAEGYSVSREKKESFPLTVTSAQKNPTAFYLCASQHRGSNEKLFFGSGTQLSVL.

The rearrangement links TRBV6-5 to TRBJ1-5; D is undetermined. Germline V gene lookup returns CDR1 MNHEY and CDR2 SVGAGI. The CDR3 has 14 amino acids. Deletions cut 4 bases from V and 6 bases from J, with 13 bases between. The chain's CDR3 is CASSLAGGIQPQHF. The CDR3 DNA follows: TGTGCCAGCAGTTTGGCAGGTGGAATTCAGCCCCAGCATTTT.

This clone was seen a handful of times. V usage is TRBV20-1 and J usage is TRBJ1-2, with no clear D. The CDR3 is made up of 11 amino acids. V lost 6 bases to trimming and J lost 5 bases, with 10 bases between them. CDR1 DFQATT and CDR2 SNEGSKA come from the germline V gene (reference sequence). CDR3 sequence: CSAVGRYGYTF. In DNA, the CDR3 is TGCAGTGCGGTCGGACGGTATGGCTACACCTTC.

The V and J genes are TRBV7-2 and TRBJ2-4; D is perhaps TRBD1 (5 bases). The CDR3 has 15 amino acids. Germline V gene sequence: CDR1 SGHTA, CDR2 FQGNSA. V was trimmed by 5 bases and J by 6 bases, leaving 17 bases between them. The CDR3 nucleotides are TGTGCCAGCAGCCCAGCCCAGGGAAGTAGAAACATTCAGTACTTC. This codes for CASSPAQGSRNIQYF. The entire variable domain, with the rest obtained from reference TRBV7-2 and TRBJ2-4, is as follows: GAGVSQSPSNKVTEKGKDVELRCDPISGHTALYWYRQSLGQGLEFLIYFQGNSAPDKSGLPSDRFSAERTGGSVSTLTIQRTQQEDSAVYLCASSPAQGSRNIQYFGAGTRLSVL.

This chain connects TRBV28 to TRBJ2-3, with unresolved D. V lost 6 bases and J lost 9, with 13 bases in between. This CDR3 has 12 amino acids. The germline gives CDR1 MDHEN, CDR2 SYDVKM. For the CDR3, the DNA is TGTGCCAGCAGGGGTCCAGAGAGGACGCAGTATTTT. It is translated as CASRGPERTQYF.

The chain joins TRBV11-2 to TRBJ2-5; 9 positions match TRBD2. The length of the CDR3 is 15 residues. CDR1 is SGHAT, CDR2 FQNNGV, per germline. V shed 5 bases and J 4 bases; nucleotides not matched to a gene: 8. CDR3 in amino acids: CASSPLAGGVETQYF. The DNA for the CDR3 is TGTGCCAGCAGCCCCCTGGCGGGAGGGGTAGAGACCCAGTACTTC.

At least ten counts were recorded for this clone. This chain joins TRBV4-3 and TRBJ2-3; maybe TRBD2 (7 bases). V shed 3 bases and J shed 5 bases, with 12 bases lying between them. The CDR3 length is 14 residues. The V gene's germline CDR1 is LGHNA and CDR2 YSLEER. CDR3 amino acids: CASSQGGGQDTQYF. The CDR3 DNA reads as TGCGCCAGCAGCCAGGGAGGGGGACAAGATACGCAGTATTTT.

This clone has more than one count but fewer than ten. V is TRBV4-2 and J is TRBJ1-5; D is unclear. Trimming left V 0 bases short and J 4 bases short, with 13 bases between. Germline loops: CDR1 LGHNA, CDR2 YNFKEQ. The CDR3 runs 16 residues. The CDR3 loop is CASSQDLVSTNQPQHF. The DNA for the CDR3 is TGTGCCAGCAGCCAAGATCTGGTGTCCACGAATCAGCCCCAGCATTTT.

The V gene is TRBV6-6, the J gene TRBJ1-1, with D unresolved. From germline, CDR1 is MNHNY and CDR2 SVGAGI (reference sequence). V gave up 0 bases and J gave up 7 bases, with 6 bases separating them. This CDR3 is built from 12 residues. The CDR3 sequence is CASSYSGLEAFF. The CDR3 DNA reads TGTGCCAGCAGTTACTCGGGCCTTGAAGCTTTCTTT.

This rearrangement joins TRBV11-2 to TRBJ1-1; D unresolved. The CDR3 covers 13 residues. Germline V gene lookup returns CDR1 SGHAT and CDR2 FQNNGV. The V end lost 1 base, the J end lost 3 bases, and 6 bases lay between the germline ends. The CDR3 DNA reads TGTGCCAGCAGCTTAGTTGGGTACACTGAAGCTTTCTTT. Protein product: CASSLVGYTEAFF.

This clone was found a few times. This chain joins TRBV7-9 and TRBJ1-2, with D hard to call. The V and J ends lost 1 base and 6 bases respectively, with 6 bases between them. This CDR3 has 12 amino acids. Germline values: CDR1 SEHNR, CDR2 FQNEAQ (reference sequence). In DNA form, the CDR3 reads TGTGCCAGCAGCTTAGATCACCATGGCTACACCTTC. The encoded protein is CASSLDHHGYTF.

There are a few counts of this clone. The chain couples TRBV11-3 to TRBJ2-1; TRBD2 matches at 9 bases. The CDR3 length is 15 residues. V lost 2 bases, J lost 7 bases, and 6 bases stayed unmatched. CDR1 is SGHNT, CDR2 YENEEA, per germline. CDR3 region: CASSLRLAGKNEQFF. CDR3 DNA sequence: TGTGCCAGCAGCTTACGGCTAGCGGGGAAAAATGAGCAGTTCTTC.